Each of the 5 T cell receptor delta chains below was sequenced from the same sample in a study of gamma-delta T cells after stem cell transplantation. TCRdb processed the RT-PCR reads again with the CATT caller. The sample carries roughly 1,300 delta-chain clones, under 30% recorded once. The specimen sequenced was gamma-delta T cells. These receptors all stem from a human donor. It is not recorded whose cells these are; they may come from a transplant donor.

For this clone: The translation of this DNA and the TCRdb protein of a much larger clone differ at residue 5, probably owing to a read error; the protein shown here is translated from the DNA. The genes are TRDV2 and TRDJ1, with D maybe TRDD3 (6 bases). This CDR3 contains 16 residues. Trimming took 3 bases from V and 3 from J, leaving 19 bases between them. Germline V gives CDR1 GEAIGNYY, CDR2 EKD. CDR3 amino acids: CACDGLGSLKADKLIF. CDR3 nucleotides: TGTGCCTGTGACGGCCTGGGGTCATTAAAAGCCGATAAACTCATCTTT.

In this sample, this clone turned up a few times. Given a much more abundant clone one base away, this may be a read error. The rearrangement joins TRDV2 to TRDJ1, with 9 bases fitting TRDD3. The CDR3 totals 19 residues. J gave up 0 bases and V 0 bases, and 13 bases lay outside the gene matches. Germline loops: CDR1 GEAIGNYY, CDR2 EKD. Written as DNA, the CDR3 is TGTGCCTGTGACACCGCTGGTACTGGGGGACCCCCGTACACCGATAAACTCATCTTT. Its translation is CACDTAGTGGPPYTDKLIF.

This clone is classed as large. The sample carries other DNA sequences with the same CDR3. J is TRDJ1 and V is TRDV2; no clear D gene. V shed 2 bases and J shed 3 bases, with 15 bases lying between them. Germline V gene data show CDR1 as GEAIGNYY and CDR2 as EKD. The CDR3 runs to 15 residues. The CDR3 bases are TGTGCCTGTGACAGTGTACTGCTCAAGGCCGATAAACTCATCTTT. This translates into CACDSVLLKADKLIF.

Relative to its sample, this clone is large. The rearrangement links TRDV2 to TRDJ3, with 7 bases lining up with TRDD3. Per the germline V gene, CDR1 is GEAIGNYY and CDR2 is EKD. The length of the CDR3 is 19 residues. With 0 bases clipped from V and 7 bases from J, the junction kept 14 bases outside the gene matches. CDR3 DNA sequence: TGTGCCTGTGACACCTCCGGGCTGGGGGGACAATTTGACACCCGACAGATGTTTTTC. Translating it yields CACDTSGLGGQFDTRQMFF.

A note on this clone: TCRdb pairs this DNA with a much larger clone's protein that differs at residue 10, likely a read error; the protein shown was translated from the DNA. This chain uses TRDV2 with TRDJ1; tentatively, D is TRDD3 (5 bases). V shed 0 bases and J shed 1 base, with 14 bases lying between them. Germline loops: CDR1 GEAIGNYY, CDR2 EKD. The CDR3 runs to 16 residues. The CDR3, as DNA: TGTGCCTGTGACACCTGGGGCCCGGGGGGCACCGATAAACTCATCTTT. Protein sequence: CACDTWGPGGTDKLIF.